A single sample is the source of the 21 T cell receptor beta chains below, sequenced in a study of identical twins. TCRdb re-derived calls from the 5' RACE reads in MiXCR, one entry per CDR3 protein. Of under 300,000 distinct CDR3 sequences in the sample, 10% to 15% were seen once. The data were also submitted as part of a second study, on yellow fever vaccine responses in identical twins.

Sample: memory (CD45RO+) T cells sorted from blood. Source of these receptors: a woman between 18 and 29 years old in good health.

This chain uses TRBV5-1 with TRBJ2-7; D might be TRBD1 (6 bases). The CDR3 sequence is 14 residues long. Deletions cut 4 bases from V and 7 bases from J, with 18 bases between. Germline loops: CDR1 SGHRS, CDR2 YFSETQ. CDR3 in amino acids: CASSGDKSPVEQYF. CDR3 DNA sequence: TGCGCCAGCAGCGGGGACAAGTCCCCCGTTGAGCAGTACTTC.

This clonotype has a handful of counts. V gene TRBV5-1 combines with J gene TRBJ2-3; 9 positions match TRBD2. This CDR3 has 16 residues. V was clipped by 2 bases and J by 1 base; unmatched bases: 5. CDR1 is SGHRS, CDR2 YFSETQ, per germline. The chain's CDR3 is CASSFDGTSRTDTQYF. CDR3 sequence (DNA): TGCGCCAGCAGCTTCGACGGGACTAGCCGCACAGATACGCAGTATTTT.

This clonotype was seen at least ten times. The rearrangement joins TRBV5-1 to TRBJ1-3, with D uncertain. The V end was cut by 6 bases, the J end by 0 bases, with 10 bases between. The germline CDR1 and CDR2 sequences are SGHRS and YFSETQ. The CDR3 spans 14 residues. CDR3 sequence (DNA): TGCGCCAGCAAACCACAGAACTCTGGAAACACCATATATTTT. Amino acid sequence: CASKPQNSGNTIYF. The full variable domain, completed using reference TRBV5-1 and TRBJ1-3, is KAGVTQTPRYLIKTRGQQVTLSCSPISGHRSVSWYQQTPGQGLQFLFEYFSETQRNKGNFPGRFSGRQFSNSRSEMNVSTLELGDSALYLCASKPQNSGNTIYFGEGSWLTVV.

This clonotype was seen a few times. The V call is TRBV5-1, the J call TRBJ2-1; a weak D match, TRBD2 (5 bases). V lost 3 bases and J 0 bases, leaving 10 bases between the germline ends. Germline loops: CDR1 SGHRS, CDR2 YFSETQ. The CDR3 consists of 15 residues. This CDR3 is CASSSGVSSYNEQFF. Here the CDR3 DNA reads TGCGCCAGCAGCTCCGGGGTGAGCTCCTACAATGAGCAGTTCTTC.

This clonotype was picked up many times. The J gene is TRBJ2-1, the V gene TRBV10-3, with 10 bases identical to TRBD1. This CDR3 comprises 16 residues. The junction had 8 bases not matched to a gene; V was cut back by 2 bases and J by 7 bases. The germline CDR1 and CDR2 sequences are ENHRY and SYGVKD. The CDR3 nucleotides are TGTGCCATCAGTGAGAATAGGGACAGGGGCGGTAATGAGCAGTTCTTC. Translated: CAISENRDRGGNEQFF.

This clonotype was counted a few times. The chain carries TRBV5-1 and TRBJ2-1, with 9 bases that match TRBD2. The CDR3 is made up of 15 amino acids. In germline, CDR1 is SGHRS, CDR2 YFSETQ. Unmatched junction bases numbered 5, after V lost 0 bases and J lost 7 bases. Written as DNA, the CDR3 is TGCGCCAGCAGCTTGGTTAGCGGGGGTCCTAATGAGCAGTTCTTC. This translates into CASSLVSGGPNEQFF.

The rearrangement joins TRBV30 to TRBJ2-2; a weak D match, TRBD2 (5 bases). Germline V gives CDR1 GTSNPN, CDR2 SVGIG (reference sequence). The CDR3 sequence is 14 residues long. Trimming shortened V by 2 bases and J by 3 bases, and 10 bases separated the two germline ends. Here the CDR3 reads CAWSLGADTGELFF. The CDR3 coding sequence is TGTGCCTGGAGTCTGGGAGCGGACACCGGGGAGCTGTTTTTT.

The table lists this clonotype with many counts. The chain uses TRBV3-1 and TRBJ2-7; tentative D call: TRBD2 (5 bases). Germline lookup yields CDR1 LGHDT and CDR2 YNNKEL (reference sequence). V was clipped by 4 bases and J by 2 bases, with 15 bases between them. The CDR3 extends over 15 amino acids. The CDR3 nucleotides read TGTGCCAGCAGCCCGGAAGTCTCCGGGGCCTACGAGCAGTACTTC. Residues: CASSPEVSGAYEQYF.

The rearrangement links TRBV28 to TRBJ2-2; tentatively, D is TRBD1 (7 bases). V lost 2 bases, J lost 0 bases, and 10 bases lay in between. CDR3 size: 16 residues. The V gene's germline CDR1 is MDHEN and CDR2 SYDVKM. DNA for the CDR3: TGTGCCAGCAGTTTAGCGGGACAGTCGAACACCGGGGAGCTGTTTTTT. Its translation: CASSLAGQSNTGELFF.

This clonotype was counted a single time. This sequence joins TRBV25-1 and TRBJ2-6, with TRBD1 matching over 7 bases. This CDR3 contains 14 residues. Germline V gene lookup returns CDR1 MGHDK and CDR2 SYGVNS. The CDR3 nucleotides read TGTGAGAGGGGGCTTTGCTCTGGGGCCAACGTCCTGACTTTC. Translating gives CERGLCSGANVLTF.

At least ten counts were recorded for this clonotype. This chain links TRBV12-3 or TRBV12-4 with TRBJ2-2; 9 nucleotides align to TRBD2. The CDR3 is made up of 15 amino acids. Germline trimming cut 7 bases from V and 1 base from J; bases unmatched to any gene: 4. The CDR3 DNA follows: TGTGCCAGCAATCCGCGGGGGGGGAACACCGGGGAGCTGTTTTTT. It encodes CASNPRGGNTGELFF.

CDR3 sequence: CASSPGGPKGETQYF. In DNA form, the CDR3 reads TGTGCCAGCAGCCCGGGGGGGCCGAAGGGAGAGACCCAGTACTTC. The J gene is TRBJ2-5, the V gene TRBV3-1; the match to TRBD2 covers 8 bases. The trim removed 4 bases at V and 4 bases at J, leaving 8 bases unmatched. Germline V gene data show CDR1 as LGHDT and CDR2 as YNNKEL (reference sequence). The CDR3 is 15 amino acids.

The rearrangement links TRBV15 to TRBJ2-1; 8 positions match TRBD2. The junction had 4 bases not matched to a gene; V was cut back by 0 bases and J by 9 bases. Germline CDR1 LNHNV, CDR2 YYDKDF (reference sequence). This CDR3 has 14 amino acids. For the CDR3, the DNA is TGTGCCACCAGCAGAGATCGGACTAGCTCTGAGCAGTTCTTC. Encoded protein: CATSRDRTSSEQFF.

This clonotype occurred many times. The chain links TRBV7-2 to TRBJ2-7, with TRBD1 as a possible D gene (6 bases). The V gene's germline CDR1 is SGHTA and CDR2 FQGNSA. The CDR3 is 13 amino acids. The V and J ends lost 3 bases and 5 bases respectively, with 11 bases between them. CDR3 protein: CASSLKGVHEQYF. DNA for the CDR3: TGTGCCAGCAGCTTGAAGGGGGTCCACGAGCAGTACTTC.

This clonotype appeared many times. V usage is TRBV12-3 or TRBV12-4 and J usage is TRBJ2-5; tentative D call: TRBD1 (6 bases). The V end lost 2 bases, the J end lost 5 bases, and 9 bases lay between the germline ends. CDR3 length: 13 residues. The CDR3 DNA sequence: TGTGCCAGCAGTTTAACAGGGATTGAGACCCAGTACTTC. Translating it yields CASSLTGIETQYF.

The chain carries TRBV25-1 and TRBJ2-3; the D gene is possibly TRBD2 (5 bases). V lost 6 bases and J lost 1, with 5 bases in between. The CDR3 contains 12 residues. Germline V gene sequence: CDR1 MGHDK, CDR2 SYGVNS. CDR3 in amino acids: CASRRGTDTQYF. CDR3 DNA sequence: TGTGCCAGCAGGAGGGGCACAGATACGCAGTATTTT.

The V gene is TRBV5-1, the J gene TRBJ1-4, with D unclear. Trimming removed 4 bases at V and 0 bases at J, with 10 bases between. The CDR3 loop spans 15 amino acids. CDR1 and CDR2 from the germline V gene are SGHRS and YFSETQ. CDR3 DNA: TGCGCCAGCAGCCCGACCCAGCCAACTAATGAAAAACTGTTTTTT. As protein: CASSPTQPTNEKLFF.

This clonotype was seen a few times. This chain links TRBV28 with TRBJ2-7; a possible D gene is TRBD2 (5 bases). This CDR3 has 12 amino acids. V lost 5 bases, J lost 6 bases, and 11 bases lay in between. Germline V lookup: CDR1 MDHEN, CDR2 SYDVKM. In nucleotides, the CDR3 is TGTGCCAGCAGTAGCGGCAGGAGCGAGCAGTACTTC. Amino acids: CASSSGRSEQYF.

This clonotype came up a few times. This rearrangement joins TRBV6-2 or TRBV6-3 to TRBJ2-1, with 10 nucleotides matching TRBD2. The V gene's germline CDR1 is MNHEY and CDR2 SVGEGT. Losses at the gene ends were 5 bases for V and 8 bases for J; bases not matched to a gene: 9. The CDR3 totals 15 residues. CDR3 DNA sequence: TGTGCCAGCAGTAGGATAGCGGGGGGCTTCCATGAGCAGTTCTTC. Encoded protein: CASSRIAGGFHEQFF.

In its sample, this clonotype was seen a few times. The CDR3 protein is CSARDYGTGRNEQYF. CDR3 nucleotide sequence: TGCAGTGCTAGAGATTACGGGACAGGTCGCAACGAGCAGTACTTC. This chain uses TRBV20-1 with TRBJ2-7; 8 nucleotides agree with TRBD1. Germline V gives CDR1 DFQATT, CDR2 SNEGSKA (reference sequence). The CDR3 runs to 15 residues. V was pared by 0 bases and J by 5 bases, with 9 bases of the junction left unmatched.

This chain joins TRBV29-1 and TRBJ2-5; a weak D match, TRBD2 (5 bases). The CDR3 has 13 residues. Germline CDR1 and CDR2: SQVTM and ANQGSEA. V was pared by 7 bases and J by 2 bases, with 14 bases between. CDR3 nucleotides: TGCAGCGCTGTCTGGCGGGCTCAAGAGACCCAGTACTTC. Translating it yields CSAVWRAQETQYF.